This TCR beta chain was sequenced during a study of T cell responses to AZD1222 COVID-19 vaccine. Study outcomes and limitations: Repertoire collection took place solely once the T cell response had peaked. Mapped onto spike, vaccine-associated CD4 TCRs spanned it and were dominant at 160-218 and 743-854. Clonal diversity was possibly underestimated; the donors were predominantly white British and more often female.

This table comes from immunoSEQ multiplex PCR, and its TCRdb copy is limited to in-frame clones, with some not included. The sample consists of around 120,000 clones, roughly 84% of them appearing once. As to this clone: Its specificity is unknown.

Germline CDR1 is MNHNS and CDR2 is SASEGT. V dropped 1 base and J dropped 1; count of bases not matched to a gene: 5. This CDR3 region has 16 residues. The sequence came from an adult in good health. The chain recombines TRBV6-1 with TRBJ2-7; TRBD2 agrees at 9 bases. The source material was peripheral blood, sampled on day 0 of AZD1222 vaccination. The CDR3 protein is CASSEGSGSGSYEQYF. The DNA of the CDR3 is TGTGCCAGCAGTGAAGGTAGCGGGAGTGGTTCCTACGAGCAGTACTTC.